The present T cell receptor beta chain was sequenced within a study of regulatory T cells in long-lasting Graves disease (dated by TCRdb to the early 2020s). Study-wide context: Persistent Graves' disease was defined as antithyroid drug treatment for over 5 years with persistently positive TSH receptor autoantibodies. This study used TCR sequencing and RNA sequencing of peripheral blood to compare persistent Graves' disease patients against newly diagnosed Graves' disease patients. The study was conducted in China and was registered as a clinical trial. TCR sequencing covered some 13 persistent and 20 newly diagnosed Graves' disease patients, around 33 samples in total. In the clinical cohort, patients with persistent Graves' disease had used antithyroid drugs for an average of roughly 10 years.

The library was built by means of multiplex PCR. TCRdb lists the instrument as Illumina HiSeq 4000. iRepertoire HTBI primers and Arm-PCR amplification of CDR3 regions were used to construct TCR beta libraries. Before sequencing, the PCR products went through gel purification. As for the original processing: Gene usage analysis of CDR3 amino acid clonotypes relied on the approximately 60 TRBV and more than twelve TRBJ segments identified across samples. COPE and FqMerger were used to merge filtered high-quality paired reads into contigs. Contigs were aligned with BLAST to IMGT TRBV, TRBD and TRBJ reference genes, and CDR3 was defined per IMGT. Clonotypes above 0.1% frequency were classified as highly expanded clones. Shannon entropy was used to measure repertoire diversity, and the Gini coefficient was used to measure V-J evenness. Clonotypes shared by more than one individual were considered public. TCRdb handled the public reads itself, with Q25 trimming in fastp and clone calling in MiXCR, and kept productive beta chains. Merged by CDR3 protein, the rows form single entries marked with the most common genes and DNA. The V and J calls were not made by the authors but by TCRdb's processing. Within this sample are 500,000 to 800,000 distinct CDR3 sequences, with about 32% of them counted one time only. Clones ranked in the top ten supply about 42% of the sample.

The germline V gene provides CDR1 SGHRS and CDR2 YFSETQ. The CDR3 contains 16 residues, cysteine and phenylalanine counted. The CDR3 DNA has 48 bases and is translated from base 1. The V and J ends are trimmed by 2 bases and 1 base, leaving 12 bases between them. A remark on this clonotype: The clone's antigen remains unknown. Within one base of it there is no much larger clone, and no base qualities were kept.

The time point label on this specimen signifies: persistent/refractory GD, antithyroid drugs over 5 years with positive TRAb. For both TCR sequencing and RNA sequencing, RNA was extracted from PBMCs using TRIzol. Graves' disease was diagnosed according to American Thyroid Association guidelines. The patients came from an endocrinology department in Xi'an, China. Each patient gave approximately 8.8 milliliters of peripheral blood, collected in an EDTA anticoagulant tube. Ficoll Paque Plus density gradient separation was used to isolate PBMCs, and no further T cell sorting was done. An Agilent 2100 Bioanalyzer and agarose gel were used to assess RNA quality, and a NanoDrop 2000 was used to measure RNA concentration. Broad study findings and their caveats: Persistent patients shared more public clonotypes among themselves (under 3,000) than newly diagnosed patients did (approximately 900). Preferential use of TRBV28, TRBJ1-2 and TRBJ2-5 was observed in persistent disease, whereas TRBV20-1 and TRBJ2-1 were favored in newly diagnosed disease. Only the TCR beta chain was sequenced and analyzed. As a limitation, the authors acknowledged that the small sample size may reduce accuracy. Compared with newly diagnosed patients, patients with persistent Graves' disease had lower TCR Shannon entropy and fewer highly expanded clones, which suggests clonal expansion. The study examined only peripheral blood because the primary lesion, thyroid tissue, could not be accessed.

The specimen comprised peripheral blood mononuclear cells (PBMCs), sampled when the disease was refractory, from a patient treated with antithyroid drugs. The clonotype originates from a female donor with Graves disease. The chain was built from TRBV5-1 and TRBJ2-2, and perhaps TRBD2 as D gene, on 6 matching bases. The CDR3 sequence is CASSFGGMWNTGELFF. The nucleotides read TGCGCCAGCAGCTTCGGCGGGATGTGGAACACCGGGGAGCTGTTTTTT.